This T cell receptor beta chain was captured by sequencing in a study of CXCR3-negative and CXCR3-positive naive CD8 T cells. Overall study results and limits: Both naive subsets showed comparably high diversity, and memory CD8+ cells showed much lower diversity. TRB CDR3 properties were used to infer TCR strength, and surface CD5 was comparable between naive subsets. Similar TRBV-TRBJ usage characterized naive CXCR3-negative and CXCR3-positive cells; memory cells differed.

Each TRB cDNA library was prepared by 5' RACE (with UMI labels). Reanalyzing the 5' RACE reads, TCRdb keeps one entry per CDR3 protein, without DNA. The repertoire shows about 48,000 distinct CDR3 sequences; the top ten hold 15%. The germline CDR1 and CDR2 sequences are SQVTM and ANQGSEA. The CDR3 contains 12 residues. On this clonotype itself: What it binds is unknown.

Every CD8+ subset sample held around 300,000 flow-sorted cells, done in triplicate. The receptor comes from a human donor in good health. Some clones in this sample may be carry-over from other donors' samples. Input material: memory CD8+ T cells from blood. The chain recombines TRBV29-1 with TRBJ1-4. The CDR3 region is CSVEKGSEGLFF.